This T cell receptor beta chain originates from a study of blood T cell repertoires in COVID-19. Authors' methods: Amplification of reference gene primers provided the estimated nucleated cell counts. Measured with immunoSEQ multiplex PCR; TCRdb has only the in-frame clones, and not every one. V and J calls and clone size are as listed in that table; D and trimming were resolved from the DNA. This table holds more than 150,000 clones, roughly 80% found once. CDR3 length: 13 amino acids. V was trimmed by 3 bases and J by 6 bases, leaving 8 bases between them. The germline CDR1 and CDR2 sequences are KGHDR and SFDVKD. The participants were between roughly 18 and 100 years old and came from some 25 US areas. Cohorts were determined from participant-reported clinical history. In Cohort 3, a recovered donor had either two negative PCRs, clearance, or symptom resolution.

The clonotype was recovered from a woman in her forties or fifties who had recovered from COVID-19. Sequences were obtained from PBMCs or T cells enriched from blood (not recorded which). The chain is built from TRBV24-1 and TRBJ2-1; D is unclear. The CDR3 loop is CATSDLSINEQFF. CDR3 sequence (DNA): TGTGCCACCAGTGATCTATCCATCAATGAGCAGTTCTTC.